This T cell receptor beta chain was recorded in a study of cytomegalovirus exposure and HLA in healthy donors. The PCR ran on 60 Vbeta and 13 Jbeta primers. Using immunoSEQ multiplex PCR, the repertoire was profiled, and TCRdb retains in-frame clones only, with some absent. Here the sample spans 150,000 to 160,000 clones, about 85% being singletons. Germline V CDR1 and CDR2: SQVTM, ANQGSEA. The CDR3 length is 14 residues. Trimming cost V 3 bases and J 4 bases, with 10 bases left between them. Sequencing used PBMCs. This clonotype was obtained from a woman aged 18-30 years in good health and CMV-seronegative. The chain is built from TRBV29-1 and TRBJ2-6; no clear D gene. CDR3 sequence: CSVDVSMGANVLTF. In nucleotides, the CDR3 is TGCAGCGTTGACGTATCTATGGGGGCCAACGTCCTGACTTTC.